The entry that follows covers one T cell receptor (beta chain) sequence. The antigen is unknown. RNA transcripts were the template for amplifying TCR beta CDR3 regions. A first-round RT-PCR of the TCR CDR3 used the HTBI primer set. In TCRdb, the multiplex PCR reads were re-called with MiXCR into one record per CDR3 protein. Of around 500,000 distinct CDR3 sequences in the sample, around a fifth were seen once. The data stem from a study of T cells in Graves' hyperthyroidism and ophthalmopathy. The germline V gene encodes CDR1 SQVTM and CDR2 ANQGSEA. Trimming pared 1 base from V and 4 bases from J, leaving 23 bases between. The CDR3 loop spans 18 amino acids. The study, taken as a whole, reports: A 13 V-J model separated ophthalmopathy from stable hyperthyroidism.

The sequence was collected from a woman in her seventies with Graves' ophthalmopathy. The sequencing sample was made of blood. This sequence joins TRBV29-1 and TRBJ2-1; possible D gene TRBD2, 6 bases. The CDR3 protein is CSVEGSSNSRTKYNEQFF. Here the CDR3 DNA reads TGCAGCGTTGAAGGATCAAGCAACAGCCGGACTAAGTACAATGAGCAGTTCTTC.